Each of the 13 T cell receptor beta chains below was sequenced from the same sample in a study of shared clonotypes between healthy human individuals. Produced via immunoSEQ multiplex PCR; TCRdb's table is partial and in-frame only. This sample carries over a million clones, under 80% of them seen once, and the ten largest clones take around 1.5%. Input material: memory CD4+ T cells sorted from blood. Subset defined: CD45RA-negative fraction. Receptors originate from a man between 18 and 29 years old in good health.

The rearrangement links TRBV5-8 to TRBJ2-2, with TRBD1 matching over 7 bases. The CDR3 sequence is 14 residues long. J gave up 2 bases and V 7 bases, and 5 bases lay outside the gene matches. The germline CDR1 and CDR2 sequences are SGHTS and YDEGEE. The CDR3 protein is CASWGQTNTGELFF. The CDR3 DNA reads TGTGCCAGCTGGGGACAGACTAACACCGGGGAGCTGTTTTTT.

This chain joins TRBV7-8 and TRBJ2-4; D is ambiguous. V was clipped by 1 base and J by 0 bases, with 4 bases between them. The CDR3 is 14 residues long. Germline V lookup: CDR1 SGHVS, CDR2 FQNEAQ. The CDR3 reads CASSLGIAKNIQYF. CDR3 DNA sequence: TGTGCCAGCAGCTTAGGAATAGCCAAAAACATTCAGTACTTC.

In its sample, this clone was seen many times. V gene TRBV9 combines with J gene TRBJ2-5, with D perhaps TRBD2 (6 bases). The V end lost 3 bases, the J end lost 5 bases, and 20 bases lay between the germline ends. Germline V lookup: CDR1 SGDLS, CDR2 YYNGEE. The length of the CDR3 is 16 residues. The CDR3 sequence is CASSAERGLAHETQYF. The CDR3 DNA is TGTGCCAGCAGCGCCGAGCGTGGTCTAGCGCACGAGACCCAGTACTTC.

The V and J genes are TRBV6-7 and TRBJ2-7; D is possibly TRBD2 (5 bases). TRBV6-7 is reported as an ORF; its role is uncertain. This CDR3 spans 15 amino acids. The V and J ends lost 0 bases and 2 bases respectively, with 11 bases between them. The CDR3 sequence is CASSYSSGSTYEQYF. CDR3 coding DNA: TGTGCCAGCAGTTACTCGAGCGGCTCTACCTACGAGCAGTACTTC.

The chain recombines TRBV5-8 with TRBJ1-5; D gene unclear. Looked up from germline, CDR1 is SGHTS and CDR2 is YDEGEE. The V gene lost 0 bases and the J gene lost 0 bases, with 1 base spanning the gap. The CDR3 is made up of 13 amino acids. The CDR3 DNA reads TGTGCCAGCAGCTTGGCTAGCAATCAGCCCCAGCATTTT. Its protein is CASSLASNQPQHF.

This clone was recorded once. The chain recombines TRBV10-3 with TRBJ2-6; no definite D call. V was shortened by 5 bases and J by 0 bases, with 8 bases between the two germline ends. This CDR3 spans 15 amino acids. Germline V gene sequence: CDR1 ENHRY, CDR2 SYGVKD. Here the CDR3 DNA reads TGTGCCATCAGTCCTTTCGGCTCTGGGGCCAACGTCCTGACTTTC. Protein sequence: CAISPFGSGANVLTF.

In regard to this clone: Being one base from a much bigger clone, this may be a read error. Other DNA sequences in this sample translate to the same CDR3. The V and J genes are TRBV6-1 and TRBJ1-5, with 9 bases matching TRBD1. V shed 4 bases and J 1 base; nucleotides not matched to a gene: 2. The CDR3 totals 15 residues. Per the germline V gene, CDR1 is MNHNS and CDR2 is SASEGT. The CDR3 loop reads CASSGQGGSNQPQHF. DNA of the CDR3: TGTGCCAGCAGTGGACAGGGGGGAAGCAATCAGCCCCAGCATTTT.

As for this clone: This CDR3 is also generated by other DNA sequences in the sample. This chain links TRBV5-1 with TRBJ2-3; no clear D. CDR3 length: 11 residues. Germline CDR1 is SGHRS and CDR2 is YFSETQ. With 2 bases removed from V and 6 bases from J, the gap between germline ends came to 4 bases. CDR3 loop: CASSFGDTQYF. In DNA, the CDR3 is TGCGCCAGCAGCTTCGGTGATACGCAGTATTTT. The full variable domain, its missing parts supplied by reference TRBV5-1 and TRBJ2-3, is KAGVTQTPRYLIKTRGQQVTLSCSPISGHRSVSWYQQTPGQGLQFLFEYFSETQRNKGNFPGRFSGRQFSNSRSEMNVSTLELGDSALYLCASSFGDTQYFGPGTRLTVL.

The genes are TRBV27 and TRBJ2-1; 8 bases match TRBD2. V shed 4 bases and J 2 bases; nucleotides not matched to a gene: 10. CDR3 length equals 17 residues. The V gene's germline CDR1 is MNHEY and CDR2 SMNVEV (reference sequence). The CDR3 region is CASSSRPTSGTYNEQFF. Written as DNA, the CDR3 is TGTGCCAGCAGTTCGCGCCCAACTAGCGGCACCTACAATGAGCAGTTCTTC.

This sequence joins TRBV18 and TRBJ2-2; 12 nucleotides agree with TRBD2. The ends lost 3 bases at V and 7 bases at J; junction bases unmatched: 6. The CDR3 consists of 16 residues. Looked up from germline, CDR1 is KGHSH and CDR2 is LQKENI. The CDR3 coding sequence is TGTGCCAGCTCACCCGGGACTAGCGGGTTCGGCGGGGAGCTGTTTTTT. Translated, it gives CASSPGTSGFGGELFF.

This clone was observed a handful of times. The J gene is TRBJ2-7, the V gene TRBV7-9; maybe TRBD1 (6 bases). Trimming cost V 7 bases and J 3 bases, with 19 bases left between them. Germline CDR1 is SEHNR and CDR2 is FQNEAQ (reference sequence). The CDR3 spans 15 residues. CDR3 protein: CASTPGVQGIYEQYF. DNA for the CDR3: TGTGCCAGCACCCCAGGGGTTCAGGGTATCTACGAGCAGTACTTC.

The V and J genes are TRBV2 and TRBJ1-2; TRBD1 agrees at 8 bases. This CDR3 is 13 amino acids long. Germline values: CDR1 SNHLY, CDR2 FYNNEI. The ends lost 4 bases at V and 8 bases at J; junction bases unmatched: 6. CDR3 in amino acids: CASSGGTGLGYTF. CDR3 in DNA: TGTGCCAGCAGTGGGGGGACAGGATTGGGCTACACCTTC.

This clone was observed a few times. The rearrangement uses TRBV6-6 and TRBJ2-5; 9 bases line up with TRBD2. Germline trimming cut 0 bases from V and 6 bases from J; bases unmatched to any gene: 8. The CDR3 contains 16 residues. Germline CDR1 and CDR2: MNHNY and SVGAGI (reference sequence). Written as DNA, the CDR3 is TGTGCCAGCAGTTACTCGTCGCGGGGGGGCAGGAAGACCCAGTACTTC. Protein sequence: CASSYSSRGGRKTQYF.